This is a list of T cell receptor beta chains from one sample in a study of T cell responses to AZD1222 COVID-19 vaccine. Libraries were prepared by immunoSEQ multiplex PCR; TCRdb keeps only in-frame clonotypes and omits some of them. The sample gives 90,000 or so clones, 89% of which show up once; around 2% is in the top ten. The sequences come from peripheral blood, collected on day 0 of AZD1222 vaccination. Source of these receptors: an adult in good health. The CDR3 runs from the conserved cysteine through the conserved F or W. D genes are given only for firm matches. Only some rows state a clone size, as once, few, many or a class for expanded clones.

>.|TRBV4-3|TRBD1|TRBJ1-2
CASSQLRGGRGTVLGGYTF
TGCGCCAGCAGCCAACTTAGAGGGGGTCGGGGGACAGTTTTAGGTGGCTACACCTTC
>.|TRBV5-1|.|TRBJ2-2
CASTSNTGELFF
TGCGCCAGCACGTCGAACACCGGGGAGCTGTTTTTT
>.|TRBV30|.|TRBJ1-3
CAWSVITGNTIYF
TGTGCCTGGAGTGTAATCACTGGAAACACCATATATTTT
>.|TRBV27|TRBD2|TRBJ2-3
CASSLWSSGSTDTQYF
TGTGCCAGCAGTTTATGGTCTAGCGGGAGTACAGATACGCAGTATTTT
>.|TRBV18|.|TRBJ2-1
CASSPDGNEQFF
TGTGCCAGCTCACCCGATGGCAATGAGCAGTTCTTC
>once|TRBV27|.|TRBJ2-7
CASSEAGNSYEQYF
TGTGCCAGCAGCGAAGCAGGAAACTCCTACGAGCAGTACTTC
>.|TRBV7-2|.|TRBJ2-1
CASSLGWSSYNEQFF
TGTGCCAGCAGCTTAGGGTGGAGCTCCTACAATGAGCAGTTCTTC
>.|TRBV2|.|TRBJ2-5
CASTRQIRETQYF
TGTGCCAGCACCAGACAAATTCGAGAGACCCAGTACTTC
>.|TRBV20-1|.|TRBJ1-2
CSASGQNYGYTF
TGCAGTGCTAGTGGGCAGAACTATGGCTACACCTTC
>.|TRBV6-2/TRBV6-3|.|TRBJ1-1
CASSRLEGTEAFF
TGTGCCAGCAGCCGTCTAGAGGGGACTGAAGCTTTCTTT
>.|TRBV2|.|TRBJ2-7
CASSEAYSSYEQYF
TGTGCCAGCAGTGAAGCGTACAGCTCCTACGAGCAGTACTTC